One sample yielded the 15 T cell receptor beta chains listed below, sequenced in a study of blood T cell repertoires in COVID-19. Using immunoSEQ multiplex PCR, the repertoire was profiled, and TCRdb retains in-frame clones only, with some absent. The sample has 60,000 to 90,000 clones; 90% are singletons. The sequencing input was peripheral blood. These receptors originate from a woman aged 80 or older with acute or convalescent COVID-19.

The chain uses TRBV7-9 and TRBJ1-2, with D possibly TRBD1 on 6 matching bases. CDR1 is SEHNR and CDR2 is FQNEAQ in the germline V gene (reference sequence). The V and J ends lost 5 bases and 8 bases respectively, with 12 bases between them. The CDR3 length is 12 residues. The CDR3 loop is CASSLLDSGYTF. CDR3 bases: TGTGCCAGCAGCCTCTTGGACAGCGGCTACACCTTC.

This chain links TRBV9 with TRBJ2-3, with D tentatively TRBD2 (6 bases). The CDR3 length is 13 residues. V was clipped by 4 bases and J by 1 base, with 7 bases between them. Germline CDR1 and CDR2: SGDLS and YYNGEE. CDR3 nucleotide sequence: TGTGCCAGCAGCCCGGGGGGCACAGATACGCAGTATTTT. Protein sequence: CASSPGGTDTQYF.

V gene TRBV7-9 combines with J gene TRBJ2-1; D is undetermined. Germline V lookup: CDR1 SEHNR, CDR2 FQNEAQ (reference sequence). The CDR3 runs to 14 residues. V shed 2 bases and J shed 5 bases, with 10 bases lying between them. The CDR3 nucleotides are TGTGCCAGCAGCTTAAGTCAGATGGACAATGAGCAGTTCTTC. This encodes CASSLSQMDNEQFF.

The chain uses TRBV29-1 and TRBJ1-1, with 7 bases aligning to TRBD1. Per the germline V gene, CDR1 is SQVTM and CDR2 is ANQGSEA. The CDR3 extends over 13 amino acids. Germline trimming cut 7 bases from V and 4 bases from J; bases unmatched to any gene: 9. Here the CDR3 DNA reads TGCAGCGGACGGGGACAGCTCGTCACTGAAGCTTTCTTT. Its translation is CSGRGQLVTEAFF.

The rearrangement links TRBV19 to TRBJ2-2; unclear D gene. Germline V gene lookup returns CDR1 LNHDA and CDR2 SQIVND (reference sequence). The V end lost 2 bases, the J end lost 3 bases, and 7 bases lay between the germline ends. This CDR3 has 14 amino acids. The DNA of the CDR3 is TGTGCCAGTAGTATAATGCAGGACACCGGGGAGCTGTTTTTT. It yields the protein CASSIMQDTGELFF.

The chain uses TRBV9 and TRBJ2-3; maybe TRBD2 (5 bases). V lost 0 bases and J lost 0, with 8 bases in between. This CDR3 comprises 15 residues. Per germline, CDR1 SGDLS and CDR2 YYNGEE. The CDR3 nucleotides read TGTGCCAGCAGCGTAGGCGGGTCTAGCACAGATACGCAGTATTTT. Translated: CASSVGGSSTDTQYF. Full variable domain (rest looked up from reference TRBV9 and TRBJ2-3): DSGVTQTPKHLITATGQRVTLRCSPRSGDLSVYWYQQSLDQGLQFLIQYYNGEERAKGNILERFSAQQFPDLHSELNLSSLELGDSALYFCASSVGGSSTDTQYFGPGTRLTVL.

The chain carries TRBV27 and TRBJ1-2, with no clear D. CDR1 and CDR2 (germline): MNHEY, SMNVEV (reference sequence). The CDR3 is 16 residues long. The V end lost 0 bases, the J end lost 3 bases, and 14 bases lay between the germline ends. The CDR3 DNA reads TGTGCCAGCAGTTTATCGGCTAGGGTGCGGGACTATGGCTACACCTTC. The encoded protein is CASSLSARVRDYGYTF.

The chain employs TRBV5-1 and TRBJ2-1; 11 bases agree with TRBD2. The CDR3 length is 13 residues. V shed 4 bases and J 10 bases; nucleotides not matched to a gene: 4. In germline, CDR1 is SGHRS, CDR2 YFSETQ. The chain's CDR3 is CASSSTSGREQFF. The CDR3 nucleotides are TGCGCCAGCAGCAGCACTAGCGGGAGAGAGCAGTTCTTC.

The chain has TRBV6-2 or TRBV6-3 and TRBJ1-5, with TRBD1 matching over 9 bases. The CDR3 covers 21 residues. V gave up 0 bases and J gave up 2 bases; unmatched junction bases: 17. Germline loops: CDR1 MNHEY, CDR2 SVGEGT. The CDR3 is CASSYSILGQGGEWGNQPQHF. Here the CDR3 DNA reads TGTGCCAGCAGTTACTCGATTTTGGGACAGGGAGGGGAGTGGGGCAATCAGCCCCAGCATTTT.

The rearrangement uses TRBV4-1 and TRBJ1-2; 8 bases fit TRBD1. The CDR3 runs 14 residues. Germline lookup yields CDR1 MGHRA and CDR2 YSYEKL. With V trimmed by 2 bases and J by 8 bases, 7 bases remained unmatched. Here the CDR3 DNA reads TGCGCCAGCAGCCAACCGGACAGGGTAGCCGGCTACACCTTC. This codes for CASSQPDRVAGYTF.

The rearrangement links TRBV9 to TRBJ1-2, with D maybe TRBD1 (5 bases). V was cut by 3 bases and J by 2 bases, with 14 bases left in between. This CDR3 contains 15 residues. Germline V CDR1 and CDR2: SGDLS, YYNGEE. CDR3: CASSGYQGANYGYTF. CDR3 nucleotide sequence: TGTGCCAGCAGCGGATATCAGGGCGCCAACTATGGCTACACCTTC.

The chain uses TRBV27 and TRBJ2-2; the D gene is possibly TRBD2 (6 bases). The V gene's germline CDR1 is MNHEY and CDR2 SMNVEV (reference sequence). The CDR3 length is 17 residues. The ends were cut back, 5 bases at V and 4 bases at J, with 20 bases in the middle. CDR3 protein: CASSPFGTGTPTGELFF. The CDR3 bases are TGTGCCAGCAGTCCTTTTGGCACCGGGACTCCCACCGGGGAGCTGTTTTTT.

The chain combines TRBV6-2 or TRBV6-3 with TRBJ1-5; TRBD1 matches 7 bases. The CDR3 covers 14 residues. The J segment lost 5 bases and the V segment lost 2 bases, leaving 3 bases of the junction unmatched. The germline CDR1 and CDR2 sequences are MNHEY and SVGEGT. CDR3 sequence: CASSYGQGDQPQHF. CDR3 sequence (DNA): TGTGCCAGCAGTTACGGGCAGGGGGATCAGCCCCAGCATTTT.

This chain uses TRBV24-1 with TRBJ2-1; TRBD2 agrees at 9 bases. Per the germline V gene, CDR1 is KGHDR and CDR2 is SFDVKD. The length of the CDR3 is 16 residues. Trimming took 5 bases from V and 6 from J; bases not matched to a gene: 10. The DNA for the CDR3 is TGTGCCACCAGTGCCTTCCTTAGCGGGAGTGTCAATGAGCAGTTCTTC. This codes for CATSAFLSGSVNEQFF.

This clone was observed a single time. The genes are TRBV5-6 and TRBJ2-4; 8 positions match TRBD2. CDR3 length: 14 residues. Germline trimming cut 6 bases from V and 6 bases from J; bases unmatched to any gene: 8. Germline assignment: CDR1 SGHDT and CDR2 YYEEEE. CDR3 loop: CASIQAGGGNIQYF. CDR3 coding DNA: TGTGCCAGCATCCAGGCGGGAGGAGGAAACATTCAGTACTTC. The whole variable domain, filled in from reference TRBV5-6 and TRBJ2-4, reads DAGVTQSPTHLIKTRGQQVTLRCSPKSGHDTVSWYQQALGQGPQFIFQYYEEEERQRGNFPDRFSGHQFPNYSSELNVNALLLGDSALYLCASIQAGGGNIQYFGAGTRLSVL.